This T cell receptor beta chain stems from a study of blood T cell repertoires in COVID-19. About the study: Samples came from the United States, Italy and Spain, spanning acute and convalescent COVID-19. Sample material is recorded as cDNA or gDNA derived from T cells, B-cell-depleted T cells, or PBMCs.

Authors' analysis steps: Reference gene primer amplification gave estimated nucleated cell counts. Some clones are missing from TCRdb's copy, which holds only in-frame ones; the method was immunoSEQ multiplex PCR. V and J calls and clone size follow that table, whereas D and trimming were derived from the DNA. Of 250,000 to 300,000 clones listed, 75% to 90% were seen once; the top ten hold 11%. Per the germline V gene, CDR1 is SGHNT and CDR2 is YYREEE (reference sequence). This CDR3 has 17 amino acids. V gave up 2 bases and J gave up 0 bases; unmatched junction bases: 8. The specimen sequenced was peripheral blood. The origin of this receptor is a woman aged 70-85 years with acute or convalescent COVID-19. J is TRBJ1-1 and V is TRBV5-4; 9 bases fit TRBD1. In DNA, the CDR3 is TGTGCCAGCAGCTTCCCGGGACAGGGTAACATGAACACTGAAGCTTTCTTT. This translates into CASSFPGQGNMNTEAFF.